The 24 T cell receptor beta chains below all came from one sample that was sequenced in a study of blood T cell repertoires in COVID-19. TCRdb keeps only in-frame clones here, not all; method: immunoSEQ multiplex PCR. The data contain approximately 230,000 clones, roughly 87% of them singletons. Sequencing input: peripheral blood. The receptor set was obtained from a man in his late teens or twenties with active or convalescent COVID-19.

The J gene is TRBJ2-2, the V gene TRBV5-1; D might be TRBD1 (5 bases). The CDR3 has 14 residues. Germline assignment: CDR1 SGHRS and CDR2 YFSETQ. V lost 6 bases and J 0 bases, leaving 9 bases between the germline ends. CDR3 DNA: TGCGCCAGCACCTCGACAGCGAACACCGGGGAGCTGTTTTTT. The encoded protein is CASTSTANTGELFF.

The rearrangement joins TRBV10-3 to TRBJ1-6; 7 bases agree with TRBD1. The CDR3 spans 14 residues. The V gene end was trimmed by 6 bases and the J gene end by 3 bases; junction bases not matched to a gene: 2. Germline CDR1 reads ENHRY; CDR2 reads SYGVKD. Here the CDR3 DNA reads TGTGCCATCAGGGGACAGAGCTATAATTCACCCCTCCACTTT. This encodes CAIRGQSYNSPLHF.

Here the CDR3 reads CASSLGGRQGTQPQHF. In DNA, the CDR3 is TGTGCCAGCAGCTTAGGGGGTCGACAGGGTACGCAGCCCCAGCATTTT. The chain carries TRBV7-2 and TRBJ1-5; 7 bases are shared with TRBD1. Germline loops: CDR1 SGHTA, CDR2 FQGNSA. Trimming removed 1 base from V and 7 bases from J; junction bases left unmatched: 10. The CDR3 has 16 residues.

The chain joins TRBV11-3 to TRBJ2-1; 9 positions agree with TRBD2. This CDR3 has 19 residues. The germline gives CDR1 SGHNT, CDR2 YENEEA. V lost 5 bases, J lost 0 bases, and 14 bases stayed unmatched. The CDR3 region has the DNA TGTGCCAGCAGCCCCGGATGGGTAGCGGGAGCGAGCTCCTACAATGAGCAGTTCTTC. Its translation: CASSPGWVAGASSYNEQFF.

This chain connects TRBV4-3 to TRBJ1-5; the match to TRBD1 covers 9 bases. Germline V gene data show CDR1 as LGHNA and CDR2 as YSLEER. The CDR3 spans 14 residues. Losses at the gene ends were 3 bases for V and 11 bases for J; bases not matched to a gene: 8. The CDR3 bases are TGCGCCAGCAGCCAGGACAGGGGATATCGGGCCCAGCATTTT. Translated, it gives CASSQDRGYRAQHF.

This sequence joins TRBV9 and TRBJ2-2; tentative D call: TRBD2 (6 bases). Trimming cost V 0 bases and J 7 bases, with 13 bases left between them. Germline-derived CDR1 and CDR2 are SGDLS and YYNGEE. The CDR3 spans 15 residues. This CDR3 is CASSVDGGGYGELFF. The CDR3 bases are TGTGCCAGCAGCGTAGATGGGGGAGGTTACGGGGAGCTGTTTTTT.

The genes are TRBV5-6 and TRBJ2-3; 10 positions match TRBD2. Losses at the gene ends were 6 bases for V and 2 bases for J; bases not matched to a gene: 12. There are 17 residues in the CDR3. Germline loops: CDR1 SGHDT, CDR2 YYEEEE. The CDR3 sequence is CASTPWASGSYTDTQYF. In nucleotides, the CDR3 is TGTGCCAGCACCCCTTGGGCTAGCGGGAGCTACACAGATACGCAGTATTTT.

The chain recombines TRBV6-5 with TRBJ1-1, with a weak D call TRBD1 (6 bases). Germline CDR1 MNHEY, CDR2 SVGAGI. V lost 2 bases and J 3 bases, leaving 13 bases between the germline ends. The CDR3 is 15 amino acids. The DNA for the CDR3 is TGTGCCAGCAGTTACCTCCTGGGGGCCTACACTGAAGCTTTCTTT. It yields the protein CASSYLLGAYTEAFF.

The J gene is TRBJ1-2, the V gene TRBV7-9, with D possibly being TRBD1 (6 bases). Germline assignment: CDR1 SEHNR and CDR2 FQNEAQ (reference sequence). Trimming took 6 bases from V and 0 from J, leaving 14 bases between them. This CDR3 is 15 amino acids long. For the CDR3, the DNA is TGTGCCAGCAGGATAGGGGGAAACCCTAACTATGGCTACACCTTC. The encoded protein is CASRIGGNPNYGYTF.

This rearrangement joins TRBV7-8 to TRBJ2-5; tentative D call: TRBD2 (6 bases). The CDR3 runs 14 residues. V dropped 6 bases and J dropped 10 bases, with 21 bases sitting between them. The germline V gene encodes CDR1 SGHVS and CDR2 FQNEAQ. The CDR3 reads CASSPTSLPRDQYF. DNA of the CDR3: TGTGCCAGCAGTCCTACTAGCCTCCCGAGGGACCAGTACTTC.

This rearrangement joins TRBV27 to TRBJ2-1; D possibly corresponds to TRBD2 (5 bases). Trimming removed 10 bases from V and 1 base from J, with 8 bases in between. The CDR3 is made up of 12 amino acids. CDR1 is MNHEY, CDR2 SMNVEV, per germline (reference sequence). Here the CDR3 reads CATRGSYNEQFF. The DNA for the CDR3 is TGTGCCACCCGAGGGTCCTACAATGAGCAGTTCTTC.

The chain couples TRBV11-3 to TRBJ2-2; 9 bases align to TRBD1. The CDR3 totals 18 residues. V lost 5 bases to trimming and J lost 6 bases; unmatched junction nucleotides: 16. Looked up from germline, CDR1 is SGHNT and CDR2 is YENEEA. CDR3 DNA: TGTGCCAGCAGCCTACCGACCGACAGGGGGGGAACCGCCGGGGAGCTGTTTTTT. It codes for CASSLPTDRGGTAGELFF.

The chain joins TRBV5-4 to TRBJ2-1; 13 bases map to TRBD2. The germline V gene encodes CDR1 SGHNT and CDR2 YYREEE (reference sequence). CDR3 size: 17 residues. V gave up 4 bases and J gave up 5 bases; unmatched junction bases: 9. DNA for the CDR3: TGTGCCAGCAGCCCCGAGGGACTAGCGGGACGTAACAATGAGCAGTTCTTC. Translated, it gives CASSPEGLAGRNNEQFF.

The V call is TRBV6-5, the J call TRBJ1-5, with D possibly TRBD1 on 6 matching bases. Trimming pared 4 bases from V and 4 bases from J, leaving 11 bases between. CDR1 and CDR2 from the germline V gene are MNHEY and SVGAGI. The CDR3 runs 14 residues. The CDR3 DNA reads TGTGCCAGCAGTTTAAGACAGGTTAATCAGCCCCAGCATTTT. Translating gives CASSLRQVNQPQHF.

The rearrangement links TRBV7-2 to TRBJ1-2; possible D gene TRBD1, 5 bases. Germline values: CDR1 SGHTA, CDR2 FQGNSA. The CDR3 runs 15 residues. V lost 5 bases and J lost 8, with 21 bases in between. CDR3: CASSTNGAGPGGYTF. For the CDR3, the DNA is TGTGCCAGCAGCACTAATGGGGCAGGGCCAGGAGGCTACACCTTC.

In this sample, this clone turned up once. The CDR3 DNA follows: TGTGCCAGCAGCCTGACAGGGGGAAATCAAGAGACCCAGTACTTC. Protein sequence: CASSLTGGNQETQYF. The chain couples TRBV11-3 to TRBJ2-5, with 9 nucleotides matching TRBD1. The germline V gene encodes CDR1 SGHNT and CDR2 YENEEA. V shed 5 bases, J shed 2 bases, and the junction held 6 bases outside the gene matches. The CDR3 consists of 15 residues.

The V and J genes are TRBV30 and TRBJ2-1; TRBD2 agrees at 14 bases. This CDR3 comprises 14 residues. V was pared by 7 bases and J by 15 bases, with 14 bases of the junction left unmatched. Germline CDR1 reads GTSNPN; CDR2 reads SVGIG (reference sequence). This CDR3 reads CAFYETSGGAFPFF. The CDR3, as DNA: TGTGCCTTCTATGAGACTAGCGGGGGGGCCTTCCCGTTCTTC.

The chain combines TRBV5-1 with TRBJ2-2, with 10 positions matching TRBD2. V dropped 0 bases and J dropped 7; count of bases not matched to a gene: 9. The CDR3 consists of 17 residues. The V gene's germline CDR1 is SGHRS and CDR2 YFSETQ. This CDR3 is CASSLGLAGARGGELFF. CDR3 nucleotides: TGCGCCAGCAGCTTGGGGCTAGCGGGGGCCCGAGGCGGGGAGCTGTTTTTT.

The rearrangement joins TRBV9 to TRBJ2-5; D gene unclear. The CDR3 runs to 13 residues. Germline loops: CDR1 SGDLS, CDR2 YYNGEE. V was trimmed by 3 bases and J by 2 bases, leaving 8 bases between them. The DNA for the CDR3 is TGTGCCAGCAGCGACTCCCCACAAGAGACCCAGTACTTC. Protein: CASSDSPQETQYF.

The CDR3: CASTGRGNSPLHF. The CDR3 nucleotides are TGTGCCAGCACGGGCAGGGGAAATTCACCCCTCCACTTT. The V gene is TRBV6-5, the J gene TRBJ1-6; a weak D match, TRBD1 (6 bases). CDR1 is MNHEY and CDR2 is SVGAGI in the germline V gene. There are 13 residues in the CDR3. V was shortened by 7 bases and J by 7 bases, with 11 bases between the two germline ends.

The CDR3 bases are TGTGCCAGCAGTAGGACTTGGACCAACCAAGAGACCCAGTACTTC. This codes for CASSRTWTNQETQYF. The rearrangement links TRBV2 to TRBJ2-5; tentative D call: TRBD2 (5 bases). The V and J ends lost 5 bases and 0 bases respectively, with 13 bases between them. The CDR3 is 15 amino acids. Germline CDR1 reads SNHLY; CDR2 reads FYNNEI.

The CDR3 coding sequence is TGCGCCAGCAGCTTGGCCTCGGGACAGCCTTACGAGCAGTACTTC. It is translated as CASSLASGQPYEQYF. This chain connects TRBV5-1 to TRBJ2-7; 7 bases are a match to TRBD1. V lost 0 bases to trimming and J lost 4 bases; unmatched junction nucleotides: 7. The CDR3 extends over 15 amino acids. Germline V gene data show CDR1 as SGHRS and CDR2 as YFSETQ.

V is TRBV19 and J is TRBJ2-2; a possible D gene is TRBD1 (5 bases). Germline V gene lookup returns CDR1 LNHDA and CDR2 SQIVND (reference sequence). This CDR3 is 14 amino acids long. V was cut by 6 bases and J by 0 bases, with 8 bases left in between. This CDR3 reads CASRRGANTGELFF. DNA of the CDR3: TGTGCCAGTAGAAGGGGCGCGAACACCGGGGAGCTGTTTTTT.

The chain joins TRBV4-3 to TRBJ2-7, with D hard to call. With 0 bases removed from V and 7 bases from J, the gap between germline ends came to 16 bases. CDR3 size: 15 residues. The germline V gene encodes CDR1 LGHNA and CDR2 YSLEER. The CDR3 region is CASSQDFQVDGEQYF. The CDR3 nucleotides read TGCGCCAGCAGCCAAGATTTTCAGGTCGACGGTGAGCAGTACTTC.